These T cell receptor beta chains were read from a single sample in a study of blood T cell repertoires in COVID-19. The repertoire was sequenced with immunoSEQ multiplex PCR; TCRdb's copy has only in-frame clones and lacks some. The repertoire has around 210,000 clones, approximately 86% of them found once; the top ten carry roughly 1.5%. Sequenced material: peripheral blood. Receptors were obtained from a man aged 18 to 29 with active or convalescent COVID-19. The CDR3 runs from the conserved cysteine through the conserved F or W. The D gene is left open where the match is weak. Expanded clones get a size class; other rows say once, few or many, or leave the size out.

V	D	J	size	DNA	CDR3
TRBV27	TRBD2	TRBJ2-1	NA	TGTGCCAGCAGTTTAGGCGCTAGCGGGAGAACTACGAATGAGCAGTTCTTC	CASSLGASGRTTNEQFF
TRBV12-5	NA	TRBJ2-1	NA	TGTGCTAGTGGTTTGGTATCCACTGGCTACAATGAGCAGTTCTTC	CASGLVSTGYNEQFF
TRBV28	TRBD1	TRBJ1-1	NA	TGTGCCAGCAGCCGGGACAGTCTCCTCGGAGCTTTCTTT	CASSRDSLLGAFF
TRBV6-5	NA	TRBJ2-6	NA	TGTGCCAGCAGTTCCGTACAGGGATCTGGGGCCAACGTCCTGACTTTC	CASSSVQGSGANVLTF
TRBV4-2	NA	TRBJ1-1	NA	TGTGCCAGCAGCCAAGCTGGTGGGCAGCTTGGGGCTTTCTTT	CASSQAGGQLGAFF
TRBV29-1	TRBD1	TRBJ2-4	NA	TGCAGCGTACTACAGGGGGCCAAAAACATTCAGTACTTC	CSVLQGAKNIQYF
TRBV7-6	TRBD1	TRBJ2-7	NA	TGTGCCAGCAGCTCTCCGGGACAGTTGGTCTACGAGCAGTACTTC	CASSSPGQLVYEQYF
TRBV5-1	NA	TRBJ1-2	NA	TGCGCCAGCAGCATCTGGCAGGGGAACTATGGCTACACCTTC	CASSIWQGNYGYTF
TRBV18	NA	TRBJ1-6	NA	TGTGCCAGCTCACCAGGGGGGGCTGGCAATTCACCCCTCCACTTT	CASSPGGAGNSPLHF
TRBV7-3	TRBD1	TRBJ2-1	NA	TGTGCCAGCAGCTGGACGGGGACAGGTTACAATGAGCAGTTCTTC	CASSWTGTGYNEQFF
TRBV19	NA	TRBJ2-7	NA	TGTGCCAGTAGTCTCCTAGGGGGTGAGCAGTACTTC	CASSLLGGEQYF
TRBV5-1	TRBD2	TRBJ2-2	NA	TGCGCCAGCACCCCCCCAGCGGGAGGATCCGGGGAGCTGTTTTTT	CASTPPAGGSGELFF
TRBV29-1	TRBD1	TRBJ2-1	NA	TGCAGCCATAAAGGGACAGGAGGCTACAATGAGCAGTTCTTC	CSHKGTGGYNEQFF
TRBV15	NA	TRBJ2-4	NA	TGTGCCACCAGCAGAGGGGCAGGCGGGACCAAAAACATTCAGTACTTC	CATSRGAGGTKNIQYF
TRBV30	NA	TRBJ2-1	NA	TGTGCCTGGAGTGCCTCTAGCGTGCTGCAGTTCTTC	CAWSASSVLQFF
TRBV28	TRBD2	TRBJ2-7	few	TGTGCCAGCAGTTTGGTAGCGGGAGGACGGAACGAGCAGTACTTC	CASSLVAGGRNEQYF
TRBV7-3	TRBD2	TRBJ2-5	once	TGTGCCAGCAGCCCCCTGGGGGGGAGTGTCGAGACCCAGTACTTC	CASSPLGGSVETQYF
TRBV4-2	NA	TRBJ2-7	NA	TGTGCCAGCAGCCAAGGAGAGGGGGTCTACGAGCAGTACTTC	CASSQGEGVYEQYF
TRBV6-5	TRBD1	TRBJ2-5	NA	TGTGCCAGCAGTACCTACCGACAGGGCCAAGAGACCCAGTACTTC	CASSTYRQGQETQYF
TRBV5-1	NA	TRBJ1-2	NA	TGCGCCAGCAGCCCGACAGTCGGTCATGGCTACACCTTC	CASSPTVGHGYTF
TRBV25-1	TRBD2	TRBJ2-7	few	TGTGCCAGCAGTGAATGGGGGGGTCACGAGCAGTACTTC	CASSEWGGHEQYF
TRBV30	NA	TRBJ2-5	NA	TGTGCCTGGAGCACCACCCCGGGATGGGCAGAGACCCAGTACTTC	CAWSTTPGWAETQYF
TRBV5-5	NA	TRBJ1-5	NA	TGTGCCAGCAGCTTATCCACACCCAACAATCAGCCCCAGCATTTT	CASSLSTPNNQPQHF
TRBV25-1	TRBD1	TRBJ2-6	NA	TGTGCCAGCAGTGAAGGACAGGGGGGGAGCTCTGGGGCCAACGTCCTGACTTTC	CASSEGQGGSSGANVLTF
TRBV6-4	TRBD2	TRBJ2-2	many	TGTGCCAGCAGCGAGGGACTAGCGACCACCGGGGAGCTGTTTTTT	CASSEGLATTGELFF
TRBV11-3	NA	TRBJ2-1	NA	TGTGCCAGCAGCCCTAACAGGGAAGGGAGCAATGAGCAGTTCTTC	CASSPNREGSNEQFF
TRBV27	TRBD2	TRBJ2-7	NA	TGTGCCAGCAGTCCCCGCATGCGGGAGGGCCAAGAGCAGTACTTC	CASSPRMREGQEQYF
TRBV9	TRBD2	TRBJ2-2	NA	TGTGCCAGTAGTACCTTCTCCGGGACTAGCACCGGGGAGCTGTTTTTT	CASSTFSGTSTGELFF
TRBV30	TRBD1	TRBJ1-3	once	TGTGCCTGGAGCCGGGACAGGGTCTCTGGAAACACCATATATTTT	CAWSRDRVSGNTIYF
TRBV6-5	TRBD2	TRBJ2-1	NA	TGTGCCTCCCAATCGGGGGGGAGCGGCAATGAGCAGTTCTTC	CASQSGGSGNEQFF
TRBV29-1	TRBD2	TRBJ2-7	NA	TGCAGCGTTGTGATTTCCGGGACTAGCGGGAGAATCTCCTACGAGCAGTACTTC	CSVVISGTSGRISYEQYF
TRBV10-2	NA	TRBJ2-2	NA	TGCGCCAGCTCAGCAACAGGGAACACCGGGGAGCTGTTTTTT	CASSATGNTGELFF
TRBV3-1/TRBV3-2	NA	TRBJ2-2	NA	TGTGCCAGCAGCCAAGGAACGGGAAACACCGGGGAGCTGTTTTTT	CASSQGTGNTGELFF
TRBV5-4	TRBD2	TRBJ2-3	NA	TGTGCCAGCAGCCCTAGCGGGGGTCCCACAGATACGCAGTATTTT	CASSPSGGPTDTQYF
TRBV5-1	TRBD2	TRBJ2-1	NA	TGCGCCAGCAAACTAGCGGGAGACTACAATGAGCAGTTCTTC	CASKLAGDYNEQFF
TRBV18	TRBD1	TRBJ2-7	NA	TGTGCCAGCTCAGCTGTAACAGGGGTCGAGCAGTACTTC	CASSAVTGVEQYF
TRBV2	TRBD2	TRBJ2-7	NA	TGTGCCAGCAGGGAGACTAGCGGGCTCTCCTACGAGCAGTACTTC	CASRETSGLSYEQYF
TRBV2	TRBD1	TRBJ1-2	NA	TGTGCCAGCAGCGTGGACAGGGGAGCAGCTAACTATGGCTACACCTTC	CASSVDRGAANYGYTF
TRBV28	TRBD2	TRBJ2-7	NA	TGTGCCAGCGAGAGCGGGAGAAAGGAGCAGTACTTC	CASESGRKEQYF
TRBV27	NA	TRBJ1-1	NA	TGTGCCAGCACCAAGGCGGGGGGGAGGAACACTGAAGCTTTCTTT	CASTKAGGRNTEAFF
TRBV30	NA	TRBJ2-7	NA	TGTGCCTGGAACCCAGGGGACTACGAGCAGTACTTC	CAWNPGDYEQYF
TRBV19	NA	TRBJ2-7	once	TGTGCCACCGCGACAGGCTACGAGCAGTACTTC	CATATGYEQYF